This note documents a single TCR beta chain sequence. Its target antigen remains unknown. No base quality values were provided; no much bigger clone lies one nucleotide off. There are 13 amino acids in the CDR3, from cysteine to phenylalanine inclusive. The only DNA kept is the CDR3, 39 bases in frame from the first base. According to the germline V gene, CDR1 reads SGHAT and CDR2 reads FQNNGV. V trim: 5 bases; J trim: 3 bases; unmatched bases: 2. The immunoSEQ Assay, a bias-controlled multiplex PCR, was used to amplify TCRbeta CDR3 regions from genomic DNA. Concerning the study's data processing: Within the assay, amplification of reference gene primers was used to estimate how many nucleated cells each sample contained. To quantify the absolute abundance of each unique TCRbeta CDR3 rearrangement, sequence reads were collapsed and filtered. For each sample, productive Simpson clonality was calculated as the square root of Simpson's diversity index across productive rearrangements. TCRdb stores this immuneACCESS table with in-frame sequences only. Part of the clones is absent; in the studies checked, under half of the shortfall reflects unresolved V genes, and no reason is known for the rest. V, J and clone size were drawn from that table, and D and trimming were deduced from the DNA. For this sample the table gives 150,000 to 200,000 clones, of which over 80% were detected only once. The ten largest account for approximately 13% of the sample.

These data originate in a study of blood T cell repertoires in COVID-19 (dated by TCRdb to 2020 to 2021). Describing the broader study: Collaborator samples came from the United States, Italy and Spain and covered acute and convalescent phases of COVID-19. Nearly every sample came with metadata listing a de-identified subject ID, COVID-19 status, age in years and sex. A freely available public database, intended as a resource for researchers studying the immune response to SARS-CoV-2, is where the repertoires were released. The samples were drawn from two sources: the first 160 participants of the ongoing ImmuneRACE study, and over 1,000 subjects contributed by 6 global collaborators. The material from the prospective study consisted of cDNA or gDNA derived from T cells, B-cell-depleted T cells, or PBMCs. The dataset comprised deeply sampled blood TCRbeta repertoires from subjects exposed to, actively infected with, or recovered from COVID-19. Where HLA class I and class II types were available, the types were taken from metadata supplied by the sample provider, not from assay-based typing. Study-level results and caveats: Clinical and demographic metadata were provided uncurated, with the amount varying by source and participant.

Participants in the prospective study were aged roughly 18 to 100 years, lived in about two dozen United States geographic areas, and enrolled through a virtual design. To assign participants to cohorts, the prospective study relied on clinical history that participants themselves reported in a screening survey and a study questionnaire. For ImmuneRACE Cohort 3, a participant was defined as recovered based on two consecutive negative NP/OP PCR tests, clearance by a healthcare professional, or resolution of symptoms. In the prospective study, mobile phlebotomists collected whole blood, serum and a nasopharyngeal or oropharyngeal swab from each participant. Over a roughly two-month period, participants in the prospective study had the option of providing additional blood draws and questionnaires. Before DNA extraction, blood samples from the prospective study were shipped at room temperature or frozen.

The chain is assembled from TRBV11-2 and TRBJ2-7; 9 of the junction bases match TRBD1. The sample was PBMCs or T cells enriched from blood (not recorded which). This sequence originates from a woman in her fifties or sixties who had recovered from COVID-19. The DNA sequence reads TGTGCCAGCAGCCGGGACAGGGTCTACGAGCAGTACTTC. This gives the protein CASSRDRVYEQYF.